The 21 T cell receptor beta chains given below trace back to one sample, sequenced in a study of cytomegalovirus exposure and HLA in healthy donors. In the PCR, 60 Vbeta and 13 Jbeta primers were used. Assay used: immunoSEQ multiplex PCR; TCRdb lists only in-frame clones, some missing. Of under 100,000 clones detected, about three quarters appear once; the ten largest clones hold about 15%. Source material: PBMCs. These TCRs come from a woman in her forties or fifties in good health and CMV-seropositive.

This clone was counted between two and nine times. This sequence joins TRBV2 and TRBJ2-3; 11 bases are a match to TRBD2. The V gene's germline CDR1 is SNHLY and CDR2 FYNNEI. The CDR3 extends over 17 amino acids. Losses at the gene ends were 3 bases for V and 6 bases for J; bases not matched to a gene: 11. CDR3 coding DNA: TGTGCCAGCAGTGACGCCGGGACTAGCGGTCTTCCGGATACGCAGTATTTT. As protein: CASSDAGTSGLPDTQYF.

The V and J genes are TRBV28 and TRBJ2-7; 9 nucleotides match TRBD1. J lost 3 bases, V lost 4 bases, and 7 bases had no gene match. This CDR3 is 15 amino acids long. Germline V lookup: CDR1 MDHEN, CDR2 SYDVKM. For the CDR3, the DNA is TGTGCCAGCAGTTCCCGGGACAGGGTCCTCTACGAGCAGTACTTC. Its translation: CASSSRDRVLYEQYF.

This sequence joins TRBV18 and TRBJ2-5; tentatively, D is TRBD1 (6 bases). V lost 3 bases to trimming and J lost 5 bases, with 22 bases between them. Germline CDR1 and CDR2: KGHSH and LQKENI. This CDR3 contains 17 residues. The CDR3 spells CASSPFDRPPVVETQYF. The CDR3 DNA reads TGTGCCAGCTCACCTTTCGACAGGCCCCCGGTGGTGGAGACCCAGTACTTC. Complete variable domain (other parts from reference TRBV18 and TRBJ2-5): NAGVMQNPRHLVRRRGQEARLRCSPMKGHSHVYWYRQLPEEGLKFMVYLQKENIIDESGMPKERFSAEFPKEGPSILRIQQVVRGDSAAYFCASSPFDRPPVVETQYFGPGTRLLVL.

This clone was found once. This chain connects TRBV6-5 to TRBJ2-1; no firm D call. CDR1 is MNHEY, CDR2 SVGAGI, per germline. The V gene lost 1 base and the J gene lost 7 bases, with 17 bases spanning the gap. The CDR3 length is 16 residues. CDR3 in DNA: TGTGCCAGCAGTTACTACGGTACGAGAGCCCGTAATGAGCAGTTCTTC. Translated: CASSYYGTRARNEQFF.

The gene calls are TRBV10-1 and TRBJ2-1; 7 bases agree with TRBD2. The germline V gene encodes CDR1 WNHNN and CDR2 SYGVQD (reference sequence). The V gene end was trimmed by 4 bases and the J gene end by 8 bases; junction bases not matched to a gene: 8. CDR3 length: 14 amino acids. The CDR3 coding sequence is TGCGCCAGCAGTGCCCAGCGGGACTTCGATGAGCAGTTCTTC. Its translation is CASSAQRDFDEQFF.

The chain joins TRBV25-1 to TRBJ2-1, with 9 bases that match TRBD2. In germline, CDR1 is MGHDK, CDR2 SYGVNS. The CDR3 totals 15 residues. The V segment lost 1 base and the J segment 6 bases; nucleotides outside the gene matches: 4. The CDR3 coding sequence is TGTGCCAGCAGTGAATGGCGGGAGGGCCGCAATGAGCAGTTCTTC. Protein sequence: CASSEWREGRNEQFF.

The chain has TRBV7-8 and TRBJ2-3; 8 bases line up with TRBD1. The CDR3 is 15 amino acids. With 1 base clipped from V and 0 bases from J, the junction kept 0 bases outside the gene matches. In germline, CDR1 is SGHVS, CDR2 FQNEAQ. As DNA, the CDR3 is TGTGCCAGCAGCTTAGGGACAGGGAGCACAGATACGCAGTATTTT. Translation: CASSLGTGSTDTQYF.

The gene calls are TRBV9 and TRBJ1-5; D is uncertain. The CDR3 extends over 14 amino acids. Germline CDR1 is SGDLS and CDR2 is YYNGEE. The V gene lost 0 bases and the J gene lost 6 bases, with 10 bases spanning the gap. CDR3 in DNA: TGTGCCAGCAGCGTAGAGGGAGTTGGTCAGCCCCAGCATTTT. The encoded protein is CASSVEGVGQPQHF.

This clone has only one observation. The chain employs TRBV10-3 and TRBJ2-3; 12 nucleotides line up with TRBD1. V was clipped by 8 bases and J by 6 bases; unmatched bases: 21. The CDR3 is made up of 19 amino acids. Germline lookup yields CDR1 ENHRY and CDR2 SYGVKD. CDR3 sequence: CAIGGGGQGASGFFDTQYF. For the CDR3, the DNA is TGTGCCATCGGTGGAGGGGGACAGGGGGCGAGTGGTTTTTTCGATACGCAGTATTTT.

The rearrangement links TRBV6-1 to TRBJ2-7; the D is unclear. Germline CDR1 and CDR2: MNHNS and SASEGT. The CDR3 covers 11 residues. V was cut by 4 bases and J by 6 bases, with 7 bases left in between. The CDR3 is CASSVSIEQYF. CDR3 DNA: TGTGCCAGCAGTGTGAGTATCGAGCAGTACTTC.

The rearrangement uses TRBV19 and TRBJ2-1; maybe TRBD1 (5 bases). Germline V lookup: CDR1 LNHDA, CDR2 SQIVND (reference sequence). Trimming removed 3 bases from V and 7 bases from J, with 22 bases in between. The CDR3 has 17 residues. The CDR3: CASSIIPGASMMNEQFF. DNA of the CDR3: TGTGCCAGTAGTATTATCCCTGGGGCCTCTATGATGAATGAGCAGTTCTTC.

This chain connects TRBV7-9 to TRBJ2-7; 11 bases line up with TRBD2. This CDR3 has 16 amino acids. Germline V gene lookup returns CDR1 SEHNR and CDR2 FQNEAQ (reference sequence). V was clipped by 5 bases and J by 1 base; unmatched bases: 7. The CDR3 protein is CASSLEGLADSYEQYF. CDR3 sequence (DNA): TGTGCCAGCAGCCTGGAGGGACTAGCGGATTCCTACGAGCAGTACTTC. Drawing the rest from reference TRBV7-9 and TRBJ2-7, the complete variable domain is DTGVSQNPRHKITKRGQNVTFRCDPISEHNRLYWYRQTLGQGPEFLTYFQNEAQLEKSRLLSDRFSAERPKGSFSTLEIQRTEQGDSAMYLCASSLEGLADSYEQYFGPGTRLTVT.

This chain uses TRBV19 with TRBJ2-1; 7 bases map to TRBD2. Germline V lookup: CDR1 LNHDA, CDR2 SQIVND (reference sequence). V shed 2 bases and J 10 bases; nucleotides not matched to a gene: 8. The CDR3 contains 14 residues. CDR3 amino acids: CASSILAAGGEQFF. As DNA, the CDR3 is TGTGCCAGTAGTATACTAGCGGCAGGCGGGGAGCAGTTCTTC.

The chain carries TRBV19 and TRBJ2-5; 9 positions agree with TRBD2. There are 17 residues in the CDR3. Germline V gene data show CDR1 as LNHDA and CDR2 as SQIVND (reference sequence). Trimming removed 3 bases from V and 1 base from J; junction bases left unmatched: 9. CDR3 in DNA: TGTGCCAGTAGTATCCTTGGTGGTAGCGGGAGCCAAGAGACCCAGTACTTC. Translated, it gives CASSILGGSGSQETQYF.

The sample holds a few counts of this clone. The rearrangement uses TRBV2 and TRBJ2-3, with unresolved D. V was cut by 7 bases and J by 5 bases, with 16 bases left in between. In germline, CDR1 is SNHLY, CDR2 FYNNEI. This CDR3 contains 14 residues. CDR3 sequence (DNA): TGTGCCAGCAAGGTAGCAGTTGACGGAGATACGCAGTATTTT. It encodes CASKVAVDGDTQYF.

CDR3 region: CASSLGTGGNYGYTF. CDR3 bases: TGTGCCAGCAGCCTTGGGACAGGGGGTAACTATGGCTACACCTTC. This rearrangement joins TRBV5-6 to TRBJ1-2; 11 nucleotides align to TRBD1. After removal of 4 bases from V and 1 base from J, the junction contained 3 bases not matched to a gene. Looked up from germline, CDR1 is SGHDT and CDR2 is YYEEEE. The CDR3 is 15 amino acids.

The table lists this clone with a few counts. The CDR3 region is CASSLSRGLGTTENEQFF. DNA for the CDR3: TGTGCCAGCAGTTTAAGCAGGGGCCTTGGGACTACGGAAAATGAGCAGTTCTTC. J is TRBJ2-1 and V is TRBV28; a possible D gene is TRBD2 (7 bases). CDR1 and CDR2 from the germline V gene are MDHEN and SYDVKM. V lost 2 bases and J lost 7, with 24 bases in between. This CDR3 spans 18 amino acids.

In its sample, this clone was seen a few times. The chain combines TRBV13 with TRBJ1-1; a possible D gene is TRBD1 (6 bases). CDR3 length: 16 residues. V was trimmed by 5 bases and J by 5 bases, leaving 21 bases between them. Germline V gene lookup returns CDR1 PRHDT and CDR2 FYEKMQ (reference sequence). The CDR3 loop is CASSPAQGERDTEAFF. As DNA, the CDR3 is TGTGCCAGCAGCCCGGCACAGGGAGAAAGAGATACTGAAGCTTTCTTT.

In this sample, this clone turned up once. It is likely a read error, because the conserved phenylalanine at the end of the CDR3 is missing. The J gene is TRBJ1-5, the V gene TRBV7-2; D gene ambiguous. The CDR3 runs to 15 residues. Germline values: CDR1 SGHTA, CDR2 FQGNSA. Trimming cost V 1 base and J 4 bases, with 11 bases left between them. In nucleotides, the CDR3 is TGTGCCAGCAGCTTAGTAGGAGTCAGTAATCAGCCCCAGCATCTT. Protein: CASSLVGVSNQPQHL.

This chain uses TRBV10-3 with TRBJ1-2, with D uncertain. Germline V gene data show CDR1 as ENHRY and CDR2 as SYGVKD. The CDR3 extends over 11 amino acids. The V and J ends lost 0 bases and 6 bases respectively, with 2 bases between them. This CDR3 is CAISESNGYTF. The CDR3 coding sequence is TGTGCCATCAGTGAGTCTAATGGCTACACCTTC.

The chain has TRBV7-2 and TRBJ1-2, with TRBD1 as a possible D gene (5 bases). CDR3 length: 14 residues. V lost 2 bases and J 3 bases, leaving 10 bases between the germline ends. Per the germline V gene, CDR1 is SGHTA and CDR2 is FQGNSA. The CDR3 sequence: CASSLRSTDYGYTF. The CDR3 nucleotides read TGTGCCAGCAGCTTACGGTCGACAGACTATGGCTACACCTTC.